This TCR beta chain appears in the sequencing data of a study of blood T cell repertoires in COVID-19. Study details: Whether acute or convalescent, the COVID-19 samples came from the United States, Italy and Spain.

Under the authors' procedure: Using reference gene primer amplification, nucleated cell counts were estimated. Profiled with immunoSEQ multiplex PCR; TCRdb holds only in-frame clones, not every one. That table supplies the V and J calls and clone size; D and trimming were determined from the DNA. The repertoire includes 150,000 to 200,000 clones, roughly 90% of them detected once, and more than 3% sits in the top ten. The TCR was taken from a woman in her 70s with acute or convalescent COVID-19. Sequencing was done on a sample of peripheral blood.

The CDR3 loop reads CASSFRQGLYGYTF. CDR3 sequence (DNA): TGTGCCAGCAGTTTCAGACAGGGACTCTATGGCTACACCTTC. The chain joins TRBV27 to TRBJ1-2; TRBD1 matches at 7 bases. Germline values: CDR1 MNHEY, CDR2 SMNVEV (reference sequence). Trimming at V came to 3 bases and at J to 4 bases, leaving 5 bases not matched to a gene. CDR3 size: 14 residues.